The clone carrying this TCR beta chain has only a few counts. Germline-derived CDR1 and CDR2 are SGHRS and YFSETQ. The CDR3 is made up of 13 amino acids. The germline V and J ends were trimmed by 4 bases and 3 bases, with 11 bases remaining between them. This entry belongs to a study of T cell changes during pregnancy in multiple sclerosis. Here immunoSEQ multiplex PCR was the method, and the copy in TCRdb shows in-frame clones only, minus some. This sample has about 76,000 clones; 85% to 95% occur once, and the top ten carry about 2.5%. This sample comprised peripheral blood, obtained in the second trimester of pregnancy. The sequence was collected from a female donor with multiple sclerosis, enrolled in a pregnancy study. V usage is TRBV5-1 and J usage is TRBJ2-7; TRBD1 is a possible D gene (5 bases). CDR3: CASSPADSYEQYF. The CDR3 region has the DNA TGCGCCAGCAGCCCCGCCGACAGCTACGAGCAGTACTTC. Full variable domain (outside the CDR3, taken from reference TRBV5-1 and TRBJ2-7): KAGVTQTPRYLIKTRGQQVTLSCSPISGHRSVSWYQQTPGQGLQFLFEYFSETQRNKGNFPGRFSGRQFSNSRSEMNVSTLELGDSALYLCASSPADSYEQYFGPGTRLTVT.